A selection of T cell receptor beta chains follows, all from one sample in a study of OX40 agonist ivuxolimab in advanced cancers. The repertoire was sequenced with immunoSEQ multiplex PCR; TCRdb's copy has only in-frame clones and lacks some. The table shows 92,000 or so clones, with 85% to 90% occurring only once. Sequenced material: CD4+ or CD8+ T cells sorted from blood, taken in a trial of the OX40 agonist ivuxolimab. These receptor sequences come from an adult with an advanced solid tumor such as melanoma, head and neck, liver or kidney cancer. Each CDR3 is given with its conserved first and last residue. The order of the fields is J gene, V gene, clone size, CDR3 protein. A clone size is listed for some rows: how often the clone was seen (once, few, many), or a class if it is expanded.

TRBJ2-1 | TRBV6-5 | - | CASSMGVTYGNEQFF
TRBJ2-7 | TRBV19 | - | CASSSGGEQYF
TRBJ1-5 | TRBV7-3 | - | CASSLDREPQHF
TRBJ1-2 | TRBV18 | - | CASSPLGVGYTF
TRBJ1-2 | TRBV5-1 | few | CASSLESDGYTF
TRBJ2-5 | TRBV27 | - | CASSSGQETQYF
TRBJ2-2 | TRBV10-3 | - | CASSYRRLGTGELFF
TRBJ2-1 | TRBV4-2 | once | CASSQASGPYNEQFF
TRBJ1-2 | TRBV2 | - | CASSDGLRGGYTF
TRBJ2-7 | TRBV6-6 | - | CASSRQGASYEQYF
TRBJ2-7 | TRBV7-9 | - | CASSLGTGSYEQYF
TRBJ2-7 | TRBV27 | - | CASSLRTAYEQYF
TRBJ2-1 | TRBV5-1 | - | CASSLVRAEQFF
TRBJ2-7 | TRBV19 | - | CASSAGIYYEQYF
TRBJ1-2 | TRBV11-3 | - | CASSLAPPATGWDYGYTF
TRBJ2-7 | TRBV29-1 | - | CSGASGENEQYF
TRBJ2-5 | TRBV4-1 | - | CASSQGQGRRETQYF
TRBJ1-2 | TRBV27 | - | CASSLYGPRSSGYTF
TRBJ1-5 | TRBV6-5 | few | CASSPDRSNQPQHF
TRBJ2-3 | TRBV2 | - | CASSEGSSAGGLTDTQYF
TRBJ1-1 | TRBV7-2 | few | CASSLRTEAFF
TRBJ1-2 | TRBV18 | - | CASSQDGFNYGYTF
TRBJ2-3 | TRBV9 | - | CASSQTGGGNTQYF
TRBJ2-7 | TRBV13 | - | CASSLPGQGDEQYF
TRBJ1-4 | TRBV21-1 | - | CASSKMEIRGRVGNEKLFF
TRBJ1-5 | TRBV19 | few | CASWDRGNHQPQHF
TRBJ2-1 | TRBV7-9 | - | CASSLVGGPLYNEQFF
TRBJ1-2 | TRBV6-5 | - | CASSYSSSSRAGRYTF
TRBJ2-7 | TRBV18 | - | CASSPQSSYEQYF
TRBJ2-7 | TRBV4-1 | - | CASSQDSVATSF
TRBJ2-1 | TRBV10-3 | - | CAITSGLEHYEQFF